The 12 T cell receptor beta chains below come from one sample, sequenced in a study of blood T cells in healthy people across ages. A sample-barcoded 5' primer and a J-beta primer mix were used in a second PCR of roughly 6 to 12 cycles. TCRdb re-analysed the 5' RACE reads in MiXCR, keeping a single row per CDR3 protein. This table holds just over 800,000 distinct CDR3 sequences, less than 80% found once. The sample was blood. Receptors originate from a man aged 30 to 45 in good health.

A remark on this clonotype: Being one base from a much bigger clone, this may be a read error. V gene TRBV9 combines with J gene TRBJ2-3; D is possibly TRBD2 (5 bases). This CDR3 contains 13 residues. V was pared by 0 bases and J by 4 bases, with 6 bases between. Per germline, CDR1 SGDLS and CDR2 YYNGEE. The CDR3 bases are TGTGCCAGCAGCGTAGAGGGAGCAGATACGCAGTATTTT. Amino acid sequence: CASSVEGADTQYF.

The chain's CDR3 is CASSLNVYNEQFF. The DNA for the CDR3 is TGTGCCAGCAGCTTAAATGTTTACAATGAGCAGTTCTTC. J is TRBJ2-1 and V is TRBV11-1; D remains unclear. Germline loops: CDR1 SGHAT, CDR2 FQDESV (reference sequence). CDR3 size: 13 residues. Trimming took 2 bases from V and 4 from J, leaving 6 bases between them.

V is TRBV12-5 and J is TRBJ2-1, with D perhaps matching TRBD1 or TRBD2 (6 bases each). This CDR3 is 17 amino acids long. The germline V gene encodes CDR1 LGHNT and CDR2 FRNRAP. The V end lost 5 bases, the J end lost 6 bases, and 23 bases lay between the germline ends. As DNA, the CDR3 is TGTGCTAGTGGTCTGGGGGGTCGGGACAACCTCTTCAATGAGCAGTTCTTC. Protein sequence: CASGLGGRDNLFNEQFF.

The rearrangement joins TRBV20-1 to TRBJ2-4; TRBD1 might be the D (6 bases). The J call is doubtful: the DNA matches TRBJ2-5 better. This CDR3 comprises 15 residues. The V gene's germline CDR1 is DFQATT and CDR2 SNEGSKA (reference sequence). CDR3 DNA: TGCAGTGCTACCTCGGAGGTCGACAGGCAAGAGACCCAGTACTTC. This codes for CSATSEVDRQETQYF.

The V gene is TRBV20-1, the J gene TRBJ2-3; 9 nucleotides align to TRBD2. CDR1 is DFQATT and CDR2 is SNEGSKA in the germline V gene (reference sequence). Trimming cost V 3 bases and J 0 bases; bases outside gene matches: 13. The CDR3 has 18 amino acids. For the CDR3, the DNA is TGCAGTGCTAGCTCTGGGAGGCGGGGGGGCCTGAGCACAGATACGCAGTATTTT. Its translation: CSASSGRRGGLSTDTQYF.

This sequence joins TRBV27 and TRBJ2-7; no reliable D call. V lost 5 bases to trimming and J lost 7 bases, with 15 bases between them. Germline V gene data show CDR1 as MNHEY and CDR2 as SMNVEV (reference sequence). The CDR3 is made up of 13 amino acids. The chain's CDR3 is CASSTNSYNEQYF. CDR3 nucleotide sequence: TGTGCCAGCAGTACTAACTCCTACAATGAGCAGTACTTC.

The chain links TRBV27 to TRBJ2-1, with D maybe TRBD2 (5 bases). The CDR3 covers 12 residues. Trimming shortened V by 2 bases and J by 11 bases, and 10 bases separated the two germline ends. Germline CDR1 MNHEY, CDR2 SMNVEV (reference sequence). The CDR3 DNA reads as TGTGCCAGCAGTTTAGGAGGAGGCAAGCAGTTCTTC. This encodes CASSLGGGKQFF.

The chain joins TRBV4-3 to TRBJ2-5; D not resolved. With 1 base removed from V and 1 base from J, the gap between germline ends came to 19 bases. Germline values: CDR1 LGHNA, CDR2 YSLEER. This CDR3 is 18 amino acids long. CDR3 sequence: CASSQVLPKLQVQETQYF. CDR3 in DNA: TGCGCCAGCAGCCAAGTTCTCCCCAAACTCCAGGTCCAAGAGACCCAGTACTTC.

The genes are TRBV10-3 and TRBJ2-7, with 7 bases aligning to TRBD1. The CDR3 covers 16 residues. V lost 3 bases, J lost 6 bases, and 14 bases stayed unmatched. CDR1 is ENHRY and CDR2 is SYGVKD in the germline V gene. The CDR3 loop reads CAISDRDRDSSSEQYF. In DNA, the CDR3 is TGTGCCATCAGTGACCGCGACCGGGACAGCTCTTCCGAGCAGTACTTC.

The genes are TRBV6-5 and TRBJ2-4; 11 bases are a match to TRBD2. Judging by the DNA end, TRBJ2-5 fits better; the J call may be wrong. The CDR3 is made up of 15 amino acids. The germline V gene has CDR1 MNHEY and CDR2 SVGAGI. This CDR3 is CASRPGLADQETQYF. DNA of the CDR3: TGTGCCAGCCGGCCGGGACTAGCGGACCAAGAGACCCAGTACTTC.

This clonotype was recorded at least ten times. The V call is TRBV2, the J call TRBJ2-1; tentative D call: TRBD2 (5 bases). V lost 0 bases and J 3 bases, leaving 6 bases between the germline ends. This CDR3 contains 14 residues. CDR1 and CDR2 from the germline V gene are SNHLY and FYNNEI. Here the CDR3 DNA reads TGTGCCAGCAGTGAAGCCCGGGACTACAATGAGCAGTTCTTC. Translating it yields CASSEARDYNEQFF. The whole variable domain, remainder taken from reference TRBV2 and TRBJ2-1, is EPEVTQTPSHQVTQMGQEVILRCVPISNHLYFYWYRQILGQKVEFLVSFYNNEISEKSEIFDDQFSVERPDGSNFTLKIRSTKLEDSAMYFCASSEARDYNEQFFGPGTRLTVL.

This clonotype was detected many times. For the CDR3, the DNA is TGTGCCATCAGTGAGTCGACTTACGAGCAGTACTTC. This translates into CAISESTYEQYF. The V call is TRBV10-3, the J call TRBJ2-7; D unresolved. The V gene lost 0 bases and the J gene lost 4 bases, with 4 bases spanning the gap. The CDR3 is made up of 12 amino acids. Germline lookup yields CDR1 ENHRY and CDR2 SYGVKD.